These 29 T cell receptor beta chains were all obtained from the same sample, sequenced in a study of cytomegalovirus exposure and HLA in healthy donors. The PCR ran on 60 Vbeta and 13 Jbeta primers. The data were produced by immunoSEQ multiplex PCR, yet TCRdb's version contains in-frame clones alone and is incomplete. The sample shows about 130,000 clones, approximately 80% of them seen only once. Sequencing was done on a sample of PBMCs. The origin of the receptors is a human donor in good health.

This sequence joins TRBV5-8 and TRBJ1-4; no reliable D call. Trimming stripped 4 bases from V and 0 bases from J, with 10 bases between. Germline loops: CDR1 SGHTS, CDR2 YDEGEE. This CDR3 is built from 15 residues. The CDR3 loop reads CASSPNTATNEKLFF. The CDR3 DNA is TGTGCCAGCAGCCCAAACACCGCAACTAATGAAAAACTGTTTTTT. Full variable domain (outside the CDR3, taken from reference TRBV5-8 and TRBJ1-4): EAGVTQSPTHLIKTRGQQATLRCSPISGHTSVYWYQQALGLGLQFLLWYDEGEERNRGNFPPRFSGRQFPNYSSELNVNALELEDSALYLCASSPNTATNEKLFFGSGTQLSVL.

The table lists this clone with a few counts. The chain has TRBV5-1 and TRBJ2-3; 10 positions agree with TRBD2. After removal of 4 bases from V and 0 bases from J, the junction contained 5 bases not matched to a gene. The CDR3 loop spans 16 amino acids. Per the germline V gene, CDR1 is SGHRS and CDR2 is YFSETQ. The CDR3 DNA follows: TGCGCCAGCAGCCCGGAACTAGCGGGGAGCACAGATACGCAGTATTTT. Translation gives CASSPELAGSTDTQYF.

The rearrangement joins TRBV5-1 to TRBJ1-4, with TRBD1 matching over 8 bases. Germline-derived CDR1 and CDR2 are SGHRS and YFSETQ. The CDR3 length is 17 residues. V was clipped by 4 bases and J by 0 bases; unmatched bases: 8. The CDR3 loop reads CASSPGTGDATNEKLFF. The CDR3 nucleotides read TGCGCCAGCAGCCCCGGGACAGGAGATGCAACTAATGAAAAACTGTTTTTT.

The V call is TRBV5-4, the J call TRBJ2-7; 9 bases align to TRBD2. CDR1 SGHNT and CDR2 YYREEE come from the germline V gene (reference sequence). The V segment lost 4 bases and the J segment 2 bases; nucleotides outside the gene matches: 4. This CDR3 is 14 amino acids long. The CDR3 here is CASSRGLAPYEQYF. The CDR3, as DNA: TGTGCCAGCAGCCGGGGACTAGCTCCCTACGAGCAGTACTTC.

This clone was seen a handful of times. This chain joins TRBV4-2 and TRBJ1-3; the D is unclear. Germline values: CDR1 LGHNA, CDR2 YNFKEQ. The CDR3 extends over 14 amino acids. V was shortened by 1 base and J by 2 bases, with 6 bases between the two germline ends. The CDR3 reads CASSQAHTGNTIYF. The CDR3 region has the DNA TGTGCCAGCAGCCAAGCCCACACTGGAAACACCATATATTTT.

This chain uses TRBV10-3 with TRBJ2-5; TRBD1 matches 9 bases. The CDR3 extends over 17 amino acids. Trimming took 0 bases from V and 4 from J; bases not matched to a gene: 9. In germline, CDR1 is ENHRY, CDR2 SYGVKD. This chain's CDR3 is CAISESRQGGFGETQYF. The CDR3 region has the DNA TGTGCCATCAGTGAGTCGAGACAGGGGGGATTTGGAGAGACCCAGTACTTC.

The CDR3 nucleotides read TGTGCCAGCAGTGAAGGGAGTTCTAGCGACGAGACCCAGTACTTC. Its protein is CASSEGSSSDETQYF. The rearrangement links TRBV25-1 to TRBJ2-5, with a possible D match to TRBD2 (6 bases). Looked up from germline, CDR1 is MGHDK and CDR2 is SYGVNS. Trimming removed 2 bases from V and 5 bases from J, with 15 bases in between. The CDR3 contains 15 residues.

The V call is TRBV6-5, the J call TRBJ1-2; no reliable D call. The V end was cut by 4 bases, the J end by 2 bases, with 11 bases between. This CDR3 has 14 amino acids. Germline CDR1 reads MNHEY; CDR2 reads SVGAGI. CDR3 sequence reads: CASSSRTINYGYTF. CDR3 nucleotide sequence: TGTGCCAGCAGTTCCAGAACAATAAACTATGGCTACACCTTC.

The rearrangement joins TRBV27 to TRBJ1-2; no definite D call. This CDR3 is built from 14 residues. Germline V gives CDR1 MNHEY, CDR2 SMNVEV (reference sequence). Trimming left V 3 bases short and J 4 bases short, with 12 bases between. The CDR3 coding sequence is TGTGCCAGCAGTTTTGACGGGTCAGTCTATGGCTACACCTTC. Translated: CASSFDGSVYGYTF.

This clone came up a few times. The CDR3 DNA is TGCGCCAGCAGCCAAGTACGGGTTAACACTGAAGCTTTCTTT. Amino acid sequence: CASSQVRVNTEAFF. The chain recombines TRBV4-1 with TRBJ1-1; no reliable D call. Trimming left V 1 base short and J 2 bases short, with 8 bases between. The CDR3 runs 14 residues. The germline CDR1 and CDR2 sequences are MGHRA and YSYEKL.

This clone was picked up a small number of times. The V call is TRBV9, the J call TRBJ2-1, with 9 bases fitting TRBD2. V was pared by 0 bases and J by 4 bases, with 5 bases of the junction left unmatched. From germline, CDR1 is SGDLS and CDR2 YYNGEE. The CDR3 is 16 residues long. CDR3 sequence reads: CASSVAAGGIYNEQFF. The CDR3 DNA is TGTGCCAGCAGCGTAGCCGCGGGGGGGATTTACAATGAGCAGTTCTTC.

This clone was detected only a few times. This rearrangement joins TRBV21-1 to TRBJ1-4; the table's D call TRBD1 went unverified against the DNA. TRBV21-1 represents a pseudogene. This CDR3 spans 12 amino acids. The chain's CDR3 is CASSKERDRDSF. The CDR3 region has the DNA TGTGCCAGCAGCAAAGAGAGGGACAGGGACAGTTTT.

The J gene is TRBJ2-7, the V gene TRBV6-1, with D possibly matching TRBD2 (6 bases). CDR3 size: 15 residues. Trimming removed 0 bases from V and 4 bases from J, with 13 bases in between. CDR1 and CDR2 (germline): MNHNS, SASEGT. In DNA form, the CDR3 reads TGTGCCAGCAGTGAAGCTCCGGGAGCCACTTACGAGCAGTACTTC. Its protein product is CASSEAPGATYEQYF.

The gene calls are TRBV18 and TRBJ1-1; 7 bases are a match to TRBD1. V shed 5 bases and J 2 bases; nucleotides not matched to a gene: 5. The length of the CDR3 is 14 residues. Germline CDR1 KGHSH, CDR2 LQKENI. CDR3 bases: TGTGCCAGCTCATTTGGACAGGATAACACTGAAGCTTTCTTT. Protein sequence: CASSFGQDNTEAFF.

The rearrangement uses TRBV11-1 and TRBJ2-7; D is perhaps TRBD2 (5 bases). Germline-derived CDR1 and CDR2 are SGHAT and FQDESV (reference sequence). V shed 1 base and J shed 0 bases, with 13 bases lying between them. CDR3 size: 16 residues. CDR3 nucleotide sequence: TGTGCCAGCAGCTTAGGTGCGGGCTACACCTCCTACGAGCAGTACTTC. Translated, it gives CASSLGAGYTSYEQYF.

The chain employs TRBV27 and TRBJ1-1; the D gene is possibly TRBD1 (6 bases). This CDR3 has 14 amino acids. The ends were cut back, 6 bases at V and 2 bases at J, with 13 bases in the middle. Germline V CDR1 and CDR2: MNHEY, SMNVEV (reference sequence). CDR3 in DNA: TGTGCCAGCAGCTTTGAAGGGGGTAACACTGAAGCTTTCTTT. It encodes CASSFEGGNTEAFF.

A word on this clone: One end of the junction varies from germline; a read error may be responsible. The chain employs TRBV7-9 and TRBJ2-7; D gene uncertain. The CDR3 covers 12 residues. Germline V gives CDR1 SEHNR, CDR2 FQNEAQ (reference sequence). The DNA of the CDR3 is TGTTCCAGCAGCTACTCGAGACTTGAGCAGTACTTC. It specifies CSSSYSRLEQYF.

The chain couples TRBV11-2 to TRBJ2-7; 10 bases line up with TRBD1. The V segment lost 1 base and the J segment 5 bases; nucleotides outside the gene matches: 5. The V gene's germline CDR1 is SGHAT and CDR2 FQNNGV. The CDR3 covers 15 residues. The CDR3 here is CASSLVGTGVDEQYF. As DNA, the CDR3 is TGTGCCAGCAGCTTAGTTGGGACAGGGGTAGACGAGCAGTACTTC.

This clone came up once. The CDR3 protein is CASSPGTGLHEQYF. CDR3 nucleotides: TGTGCCAGCTCACCAGGGACAGGGCTGCACGAGCAGTACTTC. The chain joins TRBV18 to TRBJ2-7; 9 bases are shared with TRBD1. CDR1 is KGHSH and CDR2 is LQKENI in the germline V gene. V shed 2 bases, J shed 5 bases, and the junction held 4 bases outside the gene matches. CDR3 length equals 14 residues.

The gene calls are TRBV4-2 and TRBJ2-1; D call uncertain. The CDR3 runs 11 residues. In germline, CDR1 is LGHNA, CDR2 YNFKEQ. V lost 1 base and J lost 10, with 5 bases in between. CDR3 amino acids: CASSQAGEQFF. The CDR3 coding sequence is TGTGCCAGCAGCCAAGCAGGCGAGCAGTTCTTC.

The rearrangement links TRBV15 to TRBJ2-7; D unresolved. The CDR3 contains 15 residues. V was cut by 0 bases and J by 3 bases, with 12 bases left in between. CDR1 is LNHNV, CDR2 YYDKDF, per germline (reference sequence). The CDR3 loop is CATSRDGSGSYEQYF. CDR3 nucleotides: TGTGCCACCAGCAGAGATGGGTCAGGCAGCTACGAGCAGTACTTC.

This clone showed up just a few times. V is TRBV7-2 and J is TRBJ1-5; D gene uncertain. V lost 5 bases and J lost 5, with 7 bases in between. This CDR3 has 12 residues. Germline lookup yields CDR1 SGHTA and CDR2 FQGNSA. Here the CDR3 DNA reads TGTGCCAGCAGCCGGGATCATCAGCCCCAGCATTTT. Translated: CASSRDHQPQHF. The variable domain in full, with the rest retrieved from reference TRBV7-2 and TRBJ1-5, is GAGVSQSPSNKVTEKGKDVELRCDPISGHTALYWYRQSLGQGLEFLIYFQGNSAPDKSGLPSDRFSAERTGGSVSTLTIQRTQQEDSAVYLCASSRDHQPQHFGDGTRLSIL.

The J gene is TRBJ1-4, the V gene TRBV6-4, with 7 bases that match TRBD1. The V gene's germline CDR1 is MRHNA and CDR2 SNTAGT. This CDR3 is 14 amino acids long. Trimming at V came to 6 bases and at J to 5 bases, leaving 6 bases not matched to a gene. The CDR3 spells CASRGDSGNEKLFF. The DNA for the CDR3 is TGTGCCAGCAGGGGGGACAGCGGGAATGAAAAACTGTTTTTT.

V and J are TRBV7-9 and TRBJ1-4, with a weak D call TRBD1 (6 bases). Germline CDR1 SEHNR, CDR2 FQNEAQ (reference sequence). The CDR3 has 14 residues. The V end was cut by 4 bases, the J end by 5 bases, with 11 bases between. CDR3 amino acids: CASSSGDPNEKLFF. The CDR3 coding sequence is TGTGCCAGCAGCTCAGGGGACCCAAATGAAAAACTGTTTTTT.

The V call is TRBV18, the J call TRBJ1-4, with 7 nucleotides matching TRBD1. The V and J ends lost 6 bases and 7 bases, in that order; junction bases with no gene match: 11. The germline V gene has CDR1 KGHSH and CDR2 LQKENI. The CDR3 runs to 15 residues. The CDR3 protein is CASSPPRTGGEKLFF. CDR3 coding DNA: TGTGCCAGCTCCCCCCCTCGGACAGGCGGTGAAAAACTGTTTTTT.

The genes are TRBV28 and TRBJ1-5, with a tentative D call TRBD1 (6 bases). Trimming cost V 6 bases and J 3 bases, with 18 bases left between them. The CDR3 is made up of 16 amino acids. CDR1 and CDR2 from the germline V gene are MDHEN and SYDVKM. CDR3 sequence reads: CASSVDRPVLNQPQHF. The DNA of the CDR3 is TGTGCCAGCAGCGTAGACAGGCCCGTTCTCAATCAGCCCCAGCATTTT.

About this clone: Within the sample, other DNA sequences also encode this same CDR3. This CDR3 is CASSARQGQGSPLHF. Written as DNA, the CDR3 is TGTGCCAGCAGCGCAAGACAGGGTCAGGGGTCCCCCCTCCACTTT. The chain uses TRBV9 and TRBJ1-6, with 7 bases lining up with TRBD1. This CDR3 has 15 residues. Per the germline V gene, CDR1 is SGDLS and CDR2 is YYNGEE. The V and J ends lost 3 bases and 13 bases, in that order; junction bases with no gene match: 13.

The chain combines TRBV9 with TRBJ2-3, with D hard to call. Trimming pared 0 bases from V and 5 bases from J, leaving 4 bases between. Germline CDR1 SGDLS, CDR2 YYNGEE. This CDR3 is built from 12 residues. DNA for the CDR3: TGTGCCAGCAGCGTAGATAGAGATACGCAGTATTTT. This encodes CASSVDRDTQYF.

The chain's CDR3 is CASSPRTGSMGTEAFF. CDR3 coding DNA: TGTGCCAGCAGCCCCCGGACAGGGAGCATGGGCACTGAAGCTTTCTTT. V gene TRBV5-8 combines with J gene TRBJ1-1; 8 bases fit TRBD1. V lost 4 bases and J lost 4; bases outside the gene matches: 12. Germline CDR1 SGHTS, CDR2 YDEGEE. CDR3 length: 16 residues.